This T cell receptor beta chain was documented in a study of T cell changes during pregnancy in multiple sclerosis. There are 14 residues in the CDR3. Clones were read by immunoSEQ multiplex PCR, and TCRdb kept only the in-frame ones, dropping some. The data contain more than 70,000 clones, 93% of them singletons. The sample in question was peripheral blood, obtained in the second trimester of pregnancy. This clonotype was sampled from a female donor with multiple sclerosis, enrolled in a pregnancy study. The chain has TRBV21-1 and TRBJ2-1; the DNA was not used to check the table's D call, TRBD2. TRBV21-1 is annotated as a pseudogene. The CDR3 loop reads CASTPSGGADEQFF. As DNA, the CDR3 is TGTGCCAGCACTCCTAGCGGGGGGGCGGATGAGCAGTTCTTC.